This T cell receptor beta chain was found in a study of blood T cells in healthy people across ages. Overall study context: Per every two T cells, about one barcoded beta molecule was captured by template switching.

Details on this clonotype: This sequence may be a read error, since a much larger clone differs from it by one base.

Donors were healthy Caucasian individuals from Russia aged roughly 6 to 95. The CDR3 has 16 amino acids. J lost 6 bases, V lost 4 bases, and 13 bases had no gene match. Germline V CDR1 and CDR2: SGDLS, YYNGEE. Alongside a J-beta primer mix, a sample-barcoded 5' primer served in a second PCR lasting about 7 to 11 cycles. TCRdb fed the 5' RACE reads into MiXCR, producing one record per CDR3 protein. The sample lists 800,000 to 950,000 distinct CDR3 sequences, 25% to 35% occurring once. This sample was shared with a second study, whose subject was T cells of mothers and their children. That report notes: Over 9.5 million reads per mother and roughly 3 million per child were obtained.

This clonotype was obtained from a woman aged 40 to 50 in good health. This sequence joins TRBV9 and TRBJ2-1; 7 bases agree with TRBD1. Material: blood. The CDR3 is CASSSRSEGAPNEQFF. In nucleotides, the CDR3 is TGTGCCAGCAGCAGCCGTAGCGAGGGGGCTCCCAATGAGCAGTTCTTC.